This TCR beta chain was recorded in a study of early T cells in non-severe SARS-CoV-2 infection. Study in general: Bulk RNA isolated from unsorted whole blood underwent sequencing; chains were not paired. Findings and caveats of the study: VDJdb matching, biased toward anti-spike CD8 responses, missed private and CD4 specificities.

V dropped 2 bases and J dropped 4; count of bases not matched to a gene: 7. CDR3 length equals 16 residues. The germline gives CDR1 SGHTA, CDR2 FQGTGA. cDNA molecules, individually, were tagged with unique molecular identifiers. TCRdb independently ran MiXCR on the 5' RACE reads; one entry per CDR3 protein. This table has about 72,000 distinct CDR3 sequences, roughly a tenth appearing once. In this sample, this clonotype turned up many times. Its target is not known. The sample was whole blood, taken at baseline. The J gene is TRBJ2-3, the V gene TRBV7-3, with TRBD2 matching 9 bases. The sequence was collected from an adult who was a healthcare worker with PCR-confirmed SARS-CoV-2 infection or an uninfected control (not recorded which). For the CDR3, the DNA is TGTGCCAGCAGCTTATATGGCGGGGGGGCCGCAGATACGCAGTATTTT. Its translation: CASSLYGGGAADTQYF.